Ten or more counts support the clone carrying this T cell receptor (beta chain). What it binds is unknown. Library construction for TCR beta used iRepertoire HTBI primers and Arm-PCR of CDR3 regions. TCRdb passed the multiplex PCR reads through MiXCR, listing each CDR3 protein once. The table includes about 520,000 distinct CDR3 sequences, 9.5% to 15% detected once. The data were taken from a study of regulatory T cells in long-lasting Graves disease. On the study more broadly: Graves' patients (newly diagnosed) had been on antithyroid drugs under 3 months. The study's findings and limits: Among samples with persistent disease, TRBV28, TRBJ1-2 and TRBJ2-5 were favored.

Specified time point: newly diagnosed GD, antithyroid drugs for less than 3 months. RNA extracted from PBMCs served as the sequencing template. The V segment lost 4 bases and the J segment 10 bases; nucleotides outside the gene matches: 9. In germline, CDR1 is SGDLS, CDR2 YYNGEE. The CDR3 is 14 amino acids. These data are also associated with another study on T cells in Graves' hyperthyroidism and ophthalmopathy. This second study says: Hyperthyroidism had been newly diagnosed in patients aged 18 to 65, and its duration was under 2 months. First-round RT-PCR with HTBI primers amplified the TCR CDR3 region.

This material consisted of peripheral blood mononuclear cells (PBMCs), taken at new diagnosis, from a patient treated with antithyroid drugs. The chain recombines TRBV9 with TRBJ1-4, with 8 bases fitting TRBD1. The source of this sequence is a woman between 25 and 40 years old with Graves disease. CDR3 sequence: CASSSRTGKGKLFF. The CDR3 DNA is TGTGCCAGCAGCTCGAGGACAGGGAAGGGAAAACTGTTTTTT.